The 5 T cell receptor beta chains reported below all come from one sample, sequenced in a study of PD-1 blockade in mismatch repair-deficient tumors. The protocol was immunoSEQ multiplex PCR, while the TCRdb copy is restricted to in-frame clones and leaves out a portion. The table shows roughly 32,000 clones, with roughly 80% occurring only once. The starting material was PBMCs, obtained around 6 weeks after starting pembrolizumab. Source of these receptors: an adult with mismatch repair-deficient cancer.

The chain employs TRBV7-2 and TRBJ2-3; D call uncertain. The germline V gene encodes CDR1 SGHTA and CDR2 FQGNSA. The CDR3 covers 12 residues. V was shortened by 2 bases and J by 4 bases, with 4 bases between the two germline ends. The CDR3 loop reads CASSLYSDTQYF. In DNA, the CDR3 is TGTGCCAGCAGCTTATATTCAGATACGCAGTATTTT.

V is TRBV14 and J is TRBJ1-5; TRBD1 might be the D (6 bases). Per germline, CDR1 SGHDN and CDR2 FVKESK. Trimming took off 3 bases at V and 4 bases at J, with 7 bases between the two ends. The CDR3 has 13 residues. The CDR3, as DNA: TGTGCCAGCAGCCACAGGGGAAATCAGCCCCAGCATTTT. Its protein is CASSHRGNQPQHF.

The chain carries TRBV9 and TRBJ2-3; 9 positions agree with TRBD2. Trimming at V came to 4 bases and at J to 3 bases, leaving 18 bases not matched to a gene. Germline CDR1 and CDR2: SGDLS and YYNGEE. The CDR3 is 19 amino acids. The CDR3 spells CASSSQGLAGPARTDTQYF. For the CDR3, the DNA is TGTGCCAGCAGCTCTCAGGGGCTAGCGGGACCAGCGAGAACAGATACGCAGTATTTT.

The V gene is TRBV2, the J gene TRBJ2-2, with D possibly being TRBD1 (6 bases). The ends were cut back, 7 bases at V and 6 bases at J, with 18 bases in the middle. Germline loops: CDR1 SNHLY, CDR2 FYNNEI. The CDR3 is made up of 15 amino acids. DNA of the CDR3: TGTGCCAGCACTCACTCCGGGACAAGCGCCGGGGAGCTGTTTTTT. Translation: CASTHSGTSAGELFF.

The chain carries TRBV5-6 and TRBJ1-1, with D possibly matching TRBD1 (6 bases). The CDR3 spans 15 residues. Between the trimmed V and J ends, which lost 3 bases and 4 bases, there was a span of 16 bases. CDR1 and CDR2 from the germline V gene are SGHDT and YYEEEE. The CDR3 loop is CASSYRQVLGTEAFF. The CDR3 bases are TGTGCCAGCAGCTACCGACAGGTTTTAGGCACTGAAGCTTTCTTT.